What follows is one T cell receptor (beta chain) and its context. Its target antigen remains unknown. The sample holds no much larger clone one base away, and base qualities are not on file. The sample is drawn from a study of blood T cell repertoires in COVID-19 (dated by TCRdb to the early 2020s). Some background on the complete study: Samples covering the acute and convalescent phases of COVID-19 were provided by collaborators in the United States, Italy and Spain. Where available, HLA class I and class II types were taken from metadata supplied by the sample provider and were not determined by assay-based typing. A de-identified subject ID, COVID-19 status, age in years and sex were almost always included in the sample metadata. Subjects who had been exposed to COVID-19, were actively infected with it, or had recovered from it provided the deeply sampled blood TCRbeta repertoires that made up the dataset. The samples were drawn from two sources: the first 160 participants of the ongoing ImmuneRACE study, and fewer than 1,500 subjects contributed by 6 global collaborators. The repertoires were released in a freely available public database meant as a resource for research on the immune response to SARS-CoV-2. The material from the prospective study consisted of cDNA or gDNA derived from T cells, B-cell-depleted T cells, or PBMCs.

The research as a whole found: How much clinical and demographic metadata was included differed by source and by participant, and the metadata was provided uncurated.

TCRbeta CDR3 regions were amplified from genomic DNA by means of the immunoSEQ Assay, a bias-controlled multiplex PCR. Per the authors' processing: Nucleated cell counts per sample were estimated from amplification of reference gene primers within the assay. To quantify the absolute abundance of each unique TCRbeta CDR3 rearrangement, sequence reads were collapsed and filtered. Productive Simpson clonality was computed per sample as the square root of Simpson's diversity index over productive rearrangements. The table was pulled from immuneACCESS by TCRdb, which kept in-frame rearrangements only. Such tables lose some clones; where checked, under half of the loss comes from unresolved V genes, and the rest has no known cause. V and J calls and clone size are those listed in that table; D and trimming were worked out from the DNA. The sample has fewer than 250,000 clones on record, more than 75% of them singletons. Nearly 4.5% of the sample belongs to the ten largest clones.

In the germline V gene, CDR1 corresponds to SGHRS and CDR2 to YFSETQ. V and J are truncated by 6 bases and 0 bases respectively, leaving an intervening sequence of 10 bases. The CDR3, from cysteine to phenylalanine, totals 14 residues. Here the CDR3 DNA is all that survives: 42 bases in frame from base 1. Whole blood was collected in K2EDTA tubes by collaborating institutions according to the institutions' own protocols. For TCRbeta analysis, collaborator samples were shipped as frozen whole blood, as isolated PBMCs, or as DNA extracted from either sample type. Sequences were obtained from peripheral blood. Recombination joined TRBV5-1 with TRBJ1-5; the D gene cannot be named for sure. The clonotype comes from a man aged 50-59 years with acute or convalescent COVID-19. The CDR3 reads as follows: CASNRVDSNQPQHF. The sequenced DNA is TGCGCCAGCAACCGGGTGGATAGCAATCAGCCCCAGCATTTT.